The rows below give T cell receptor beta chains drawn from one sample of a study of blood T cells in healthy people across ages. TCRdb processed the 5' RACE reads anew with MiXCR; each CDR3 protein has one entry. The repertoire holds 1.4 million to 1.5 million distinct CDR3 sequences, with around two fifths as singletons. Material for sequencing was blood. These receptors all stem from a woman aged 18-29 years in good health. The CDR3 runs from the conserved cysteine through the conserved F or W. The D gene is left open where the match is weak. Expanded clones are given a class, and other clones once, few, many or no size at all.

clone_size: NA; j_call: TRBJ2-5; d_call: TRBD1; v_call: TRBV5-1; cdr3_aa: CASSTGAVQETQYF; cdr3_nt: TGCGCCAGCAGCACAGGGGCAGTACAAGAGACCCAGTACTTC
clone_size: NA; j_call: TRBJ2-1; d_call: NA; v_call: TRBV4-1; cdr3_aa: CASSRDGYSSYNEQFF; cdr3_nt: TGCGCCAGCAGCCGTGATGGGTACAGCTCCTACAATGAGCAGTTCTTC
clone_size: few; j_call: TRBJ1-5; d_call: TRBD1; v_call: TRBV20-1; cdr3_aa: CSASNRDSLNQPQHF; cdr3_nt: TGCAGTGCTAGTAACCGGGACAGCCTCAATCAGCCCCAGCATTTT
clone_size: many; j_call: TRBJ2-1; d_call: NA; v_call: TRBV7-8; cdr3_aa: CASSSSTGFVEQFF; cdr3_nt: TGTGCCAGCAGCTCAAGTACAGGGTTCGTTGAGCAGTTCTTC
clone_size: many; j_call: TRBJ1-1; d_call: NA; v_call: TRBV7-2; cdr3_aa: CASRRRTERTEAFF; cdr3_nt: TGTGCCAGCAGACGTAGGACCGAGAGGACTGAAGCTTTCTTT
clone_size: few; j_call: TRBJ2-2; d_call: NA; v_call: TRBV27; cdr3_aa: CASSLNYQNTGELFF; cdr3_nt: TGTGCCAGCAGTTTAAACTACCAAAACACCGGGGAGCTGTTTTTT
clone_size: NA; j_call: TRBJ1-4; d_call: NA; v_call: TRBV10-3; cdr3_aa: CAISESPSNLLNEKLFF; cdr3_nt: TGTGCCATCAGTGAGTCTCCAAGTAATCTCCTTAATGAAAAACTGTTTTTT
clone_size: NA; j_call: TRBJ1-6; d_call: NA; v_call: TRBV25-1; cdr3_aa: CASSERSNNSPLHF; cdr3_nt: TGTGCCAGCAGTGAACGGTCAAATAATTCACCCCTCCACTTT
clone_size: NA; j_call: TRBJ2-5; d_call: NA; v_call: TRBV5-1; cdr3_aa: CASSLAAGAQREQYF; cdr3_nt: TGCGCCAGCAGCTTGGCGGCAGGGGCCCAGCGAGAGCAGTACTTC
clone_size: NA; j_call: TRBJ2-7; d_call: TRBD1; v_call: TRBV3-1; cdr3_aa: CASSQWTGIGYEQYF; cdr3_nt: TGTGCCAGCAGCCAGTGGACAGGGATCGGCTACGAGCAGTACTTC
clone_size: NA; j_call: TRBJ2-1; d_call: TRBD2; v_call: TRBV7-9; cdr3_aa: CASSLVPSGLRNNEQFF; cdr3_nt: TGTGCCAGCAGCTTAGTTCCTAGCGGTTTAAGGAACAATGAGCAGTTCTTC
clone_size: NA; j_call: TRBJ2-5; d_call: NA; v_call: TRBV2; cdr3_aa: CASHAAYGVGETQYF; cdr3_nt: TGTGCCAGCCACGCCGCCTACGGGGTAGGGGAGACCCAGTACTTC
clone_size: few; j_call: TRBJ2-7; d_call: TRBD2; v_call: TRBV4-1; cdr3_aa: CASSQDPLAEVYEQYF; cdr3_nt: TGCGCCAGCAGCCAAGATCCCCTAGCGGAAGTCTACGAGCAGTACTTC
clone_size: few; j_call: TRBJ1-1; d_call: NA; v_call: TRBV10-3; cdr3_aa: CAISDGPGLGEAFF; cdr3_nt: TGTGCCATCAGTGATGGGCCGGGTTTGGGTGAAGCTTTCTTT
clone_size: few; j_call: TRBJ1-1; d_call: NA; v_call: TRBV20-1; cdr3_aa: CSAYVSFMNTEAFF; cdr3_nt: TGCAGTGCTTACGTGTCATTTATGAACACTGAAGCTTTCTTT
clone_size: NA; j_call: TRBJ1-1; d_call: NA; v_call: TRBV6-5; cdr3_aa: CASSHRANTEAFF; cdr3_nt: TGTGCCAGCAGCCACCGGGCGAACACTGAAGCTTTCTTT
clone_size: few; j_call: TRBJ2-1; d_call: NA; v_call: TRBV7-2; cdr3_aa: CASSLGRLDFQFF; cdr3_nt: TGTGCCAGCAGCTTGGGTCGTCTGGACTTTCAGTTCTTC
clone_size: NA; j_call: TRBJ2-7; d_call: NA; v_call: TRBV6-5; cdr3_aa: CASRIARDTYEQYF; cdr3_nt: TGTGCCAGCAGAATAGCCAGGGACACCTACGAGCAGTACTTC
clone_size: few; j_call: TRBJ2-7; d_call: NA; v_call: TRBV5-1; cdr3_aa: CASSSGENPVYEQYF; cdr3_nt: TGCGCCAGCAGCTCGGGAGAGAATCCCGTCTACGAGCAGTACTTC
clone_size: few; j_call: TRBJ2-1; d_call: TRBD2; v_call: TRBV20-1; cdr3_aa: CSASPPWTSGTSYNEQFF; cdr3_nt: TGCAGTGCTAGTCCTCCTTGGACTAGCGGGACCAGCTACAATGAGCAGTTCTTC
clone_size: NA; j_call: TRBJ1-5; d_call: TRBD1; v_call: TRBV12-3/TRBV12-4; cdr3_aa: CASSARDRVDNQPQHF; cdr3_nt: TGTGCCAGCAGTGCCCGGGACAGGGTCGACAATCAGCCCCAGCATTTT
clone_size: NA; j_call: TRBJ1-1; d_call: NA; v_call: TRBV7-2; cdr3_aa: CASSFNFPGLNTEAFF; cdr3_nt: TGTGCCAGCAGCTTTAACTTCCCGGGGTTGAACACTGAAGCTTTCTTT
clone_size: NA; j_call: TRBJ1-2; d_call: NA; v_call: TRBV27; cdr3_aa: CASSLSWPGLEAGGYTF; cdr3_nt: TGTGCCAGCAGTTTATCGTGGCCGGGTCTTGAGGCAGGTGGCTACACCTTC
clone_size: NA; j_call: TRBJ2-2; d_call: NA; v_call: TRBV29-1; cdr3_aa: CSAGVGDTGELFF; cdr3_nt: TGCAGCGCAGGGGTCGGAGACACCGGGGAGCTGTTTTTT
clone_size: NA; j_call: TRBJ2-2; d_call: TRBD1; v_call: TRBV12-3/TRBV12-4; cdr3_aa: CASSSIPGGASNGELFF; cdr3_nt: TGTGCCAGCAGTTCAATTCCAGGGGGCGCTTCTAACGGGGAGCTGTTTTTT
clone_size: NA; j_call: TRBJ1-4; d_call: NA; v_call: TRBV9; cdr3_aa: CASGPRQSGEKLFF; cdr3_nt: TGTGCCAGCGGCCCCCGACAGTCGGGCGAAAAACTGTTTTTT
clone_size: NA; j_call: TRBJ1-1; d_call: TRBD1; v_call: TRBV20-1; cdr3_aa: CSAPRGTGEAEAFF; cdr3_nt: TGCAGTGCTCCACGGGGGACAGGGGAAGCTGAAGCTTTCTTT
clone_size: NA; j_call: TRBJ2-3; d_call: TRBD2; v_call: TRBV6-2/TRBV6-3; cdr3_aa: CASSYRRGGVTDTQYF; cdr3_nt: TGTGCCAGCAGTTACCGGCGGGGGGGCGTCACAGATACGCAGTATTTT
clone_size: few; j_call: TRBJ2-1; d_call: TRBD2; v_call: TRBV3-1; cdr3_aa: CASSQDLSGGGDEQFF; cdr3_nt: TGTGCCAGCAGCCAAGATCTGAGCGGGGGAGGGGATGAGCAGTTCTTC
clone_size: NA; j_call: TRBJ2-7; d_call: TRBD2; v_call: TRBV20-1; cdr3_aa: CSASESGGAYEQYF; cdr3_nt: TGCAGTGCTAGTGAAAGCGGGGGAGCCTACGAGCAGTACTTC
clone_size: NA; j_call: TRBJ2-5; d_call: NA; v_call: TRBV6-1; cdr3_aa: CASRERGEQYF; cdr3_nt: TGTGCCAGCAGGGAGCGCGGGGAGCAGTACTTC
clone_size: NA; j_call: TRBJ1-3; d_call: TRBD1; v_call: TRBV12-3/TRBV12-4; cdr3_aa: CASSKQGEGNTIYF; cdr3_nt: TGTGCCAGCAGCAAACAGGGGGAGGGAAACACCATATATTTT
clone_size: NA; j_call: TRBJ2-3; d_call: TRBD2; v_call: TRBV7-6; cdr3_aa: CASSLEASGRAADTQYF; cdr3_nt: TGTGCCAGCAGCTTAGAGGCTAGCGGGAGGGCGGCAGATACGCAGTATTTT